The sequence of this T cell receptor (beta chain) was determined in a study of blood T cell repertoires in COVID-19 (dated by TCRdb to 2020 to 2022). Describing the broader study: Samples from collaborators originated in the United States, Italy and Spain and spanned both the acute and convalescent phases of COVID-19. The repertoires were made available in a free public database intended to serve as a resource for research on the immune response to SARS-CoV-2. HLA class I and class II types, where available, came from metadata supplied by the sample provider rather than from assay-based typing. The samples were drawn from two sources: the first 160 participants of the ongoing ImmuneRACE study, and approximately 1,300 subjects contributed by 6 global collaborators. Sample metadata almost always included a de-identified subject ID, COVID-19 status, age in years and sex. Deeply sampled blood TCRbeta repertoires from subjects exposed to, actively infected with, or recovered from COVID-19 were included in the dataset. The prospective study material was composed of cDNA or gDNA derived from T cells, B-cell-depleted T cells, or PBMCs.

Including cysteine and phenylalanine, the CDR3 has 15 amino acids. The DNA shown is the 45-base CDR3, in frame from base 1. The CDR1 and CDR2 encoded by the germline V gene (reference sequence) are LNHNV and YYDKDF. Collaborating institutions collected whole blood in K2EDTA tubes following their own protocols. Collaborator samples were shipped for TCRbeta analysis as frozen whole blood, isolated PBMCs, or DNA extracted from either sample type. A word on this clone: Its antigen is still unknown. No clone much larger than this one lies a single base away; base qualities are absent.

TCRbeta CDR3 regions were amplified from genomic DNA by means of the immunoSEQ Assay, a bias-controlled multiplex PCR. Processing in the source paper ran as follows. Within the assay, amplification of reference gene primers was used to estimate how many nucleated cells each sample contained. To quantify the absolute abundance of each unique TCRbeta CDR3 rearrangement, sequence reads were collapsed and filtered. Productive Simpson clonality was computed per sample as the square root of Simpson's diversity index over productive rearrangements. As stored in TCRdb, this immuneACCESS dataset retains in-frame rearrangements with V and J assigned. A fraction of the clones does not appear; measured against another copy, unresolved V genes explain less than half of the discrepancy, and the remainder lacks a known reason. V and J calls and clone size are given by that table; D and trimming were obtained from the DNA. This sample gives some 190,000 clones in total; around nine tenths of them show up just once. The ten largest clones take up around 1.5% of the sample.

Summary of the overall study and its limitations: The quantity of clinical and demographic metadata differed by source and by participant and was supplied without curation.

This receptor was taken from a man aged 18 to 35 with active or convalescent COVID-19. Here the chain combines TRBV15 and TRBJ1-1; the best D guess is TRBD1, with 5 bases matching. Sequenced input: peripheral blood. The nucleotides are TGTCTCCCTGCCTTAGGGGCGGATTCGAACACTGAAGCTTTCTTT. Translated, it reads CLPALGADSNTEAFF.